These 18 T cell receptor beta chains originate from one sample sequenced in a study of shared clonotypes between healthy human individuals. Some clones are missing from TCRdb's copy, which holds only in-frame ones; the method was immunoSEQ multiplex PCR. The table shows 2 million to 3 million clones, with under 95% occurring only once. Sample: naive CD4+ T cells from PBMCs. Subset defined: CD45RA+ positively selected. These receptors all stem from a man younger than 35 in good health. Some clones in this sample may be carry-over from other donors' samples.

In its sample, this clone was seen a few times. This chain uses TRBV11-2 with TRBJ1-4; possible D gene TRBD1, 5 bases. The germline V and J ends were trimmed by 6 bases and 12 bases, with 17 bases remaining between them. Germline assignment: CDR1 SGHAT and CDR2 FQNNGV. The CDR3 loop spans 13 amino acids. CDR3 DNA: TGTGCCAGCAGAAGAACCCTGGGGCGACAACTGTTTTTT. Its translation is CASRRTLGRQLFF.

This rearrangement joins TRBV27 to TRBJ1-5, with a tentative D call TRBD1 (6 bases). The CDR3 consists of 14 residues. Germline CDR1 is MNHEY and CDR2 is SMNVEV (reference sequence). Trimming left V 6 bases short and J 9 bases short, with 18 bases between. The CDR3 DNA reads TGTGCCAGCAGCGTGGACAGAGCCTCTATGCCCCAGCATTTT. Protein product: CASSVDRASMPQHF.

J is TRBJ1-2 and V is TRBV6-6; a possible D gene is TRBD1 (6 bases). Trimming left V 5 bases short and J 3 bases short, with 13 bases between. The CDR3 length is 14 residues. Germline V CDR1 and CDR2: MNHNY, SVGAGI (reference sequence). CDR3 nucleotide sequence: TGTGCCAGCAGTGATAGCAGGGGTCACTATGGCTACACCTTC. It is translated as CASSDSRGHYGYTF.

DNA for the CDR3: TGTGCCAGCTCTACCCGGAGGGGACTAGGGGTCGCAGATACGCAGTATTTT. Amino acids: CASSTRRGLGVADTQYF. The chain uses TRBV9 and TRBJ2-3; 8 nucleotides agree with TRBD2. V was pared by 7 bases and J by 4 bases, with 17 bases of the junction left unmatched. The CDR3 is made up of 17 amino acids. CDR1 and CDR2 (germline): SGDLS, YYNGEE. Full variable domain (outside the CDR3, taken from reference TRBV9 and TRBJ2-3): DSGVTQTPKHLITATGQRVTLRCSPRSGDLSVYWYQQSLDQGLQFLIQYYNGEERAKGNILERFSAQQFPDLHSELNLSSLELGDSALYFCASSTRRGLGVADTQYFGPGTRLTVL.

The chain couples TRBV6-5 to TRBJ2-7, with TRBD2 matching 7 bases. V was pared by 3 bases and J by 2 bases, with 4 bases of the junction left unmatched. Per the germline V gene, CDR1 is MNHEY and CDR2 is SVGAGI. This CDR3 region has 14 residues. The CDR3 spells CASSYSGWAYEQYF. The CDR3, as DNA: TGTGCCAGCAGTTATAGCGGGTGGGCCTACGAGCAGTACTTC.

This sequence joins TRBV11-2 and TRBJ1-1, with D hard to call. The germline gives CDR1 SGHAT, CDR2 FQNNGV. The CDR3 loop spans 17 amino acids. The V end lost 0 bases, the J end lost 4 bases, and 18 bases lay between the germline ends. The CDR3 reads CASSLDRGNRRFTEAFF. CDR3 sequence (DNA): TGTGCCAGCAGCTTAGATAGAGGAAATCGGAGATTCACTGAAGCTTTCTTT.

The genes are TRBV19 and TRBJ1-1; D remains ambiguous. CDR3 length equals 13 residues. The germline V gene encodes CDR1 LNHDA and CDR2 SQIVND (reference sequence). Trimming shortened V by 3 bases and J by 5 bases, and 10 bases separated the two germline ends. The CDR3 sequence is CASSIARKTEAFF. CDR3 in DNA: TGTGCCAGTAGTATCGCCAGGAAAACTGAAGCTTTCTTT.

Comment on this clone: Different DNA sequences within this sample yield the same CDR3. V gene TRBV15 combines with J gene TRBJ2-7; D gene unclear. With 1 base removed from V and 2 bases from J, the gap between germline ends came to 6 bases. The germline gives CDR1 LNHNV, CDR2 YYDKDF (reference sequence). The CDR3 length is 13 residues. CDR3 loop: CATSRGLPYEQYF. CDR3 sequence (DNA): TGTGCCACCAGCAGAGGCCTCCCCTACGAGCAGTACTTC. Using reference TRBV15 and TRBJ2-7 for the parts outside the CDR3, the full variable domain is DAMVIQNPRYQVTQFGKPVTLSCSQTLNHNVMYWYQQKSSQAPKLLFHYYDKDFNNEADTPDNFQSRRPNTSFCFLDIRSPGLGDTAMYLCATSRGLPYEQYFGPGTRLTVT.

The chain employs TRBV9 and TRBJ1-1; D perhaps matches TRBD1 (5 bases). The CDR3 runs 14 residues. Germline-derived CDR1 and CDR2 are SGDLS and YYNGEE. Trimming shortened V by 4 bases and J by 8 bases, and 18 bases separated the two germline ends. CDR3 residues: CASSKFNRPQEAFF. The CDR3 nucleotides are TGTGCCAGCAGCAAATTCAACAGGCCACAAGAAGCTTTCTTT.

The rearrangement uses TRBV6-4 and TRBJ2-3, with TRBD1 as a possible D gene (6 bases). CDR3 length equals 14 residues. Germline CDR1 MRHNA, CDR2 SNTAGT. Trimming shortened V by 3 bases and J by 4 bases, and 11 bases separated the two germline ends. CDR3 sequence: CASSEAGVADTQYF. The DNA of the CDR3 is TGTGCCAGCAGTGAGGCAGGGGTCGCAGATACGCAGTATTTT.

The CDR3 loop reads CASRLGTVYEQYF. DNA of the CDR3: TGTGCCAGCAGACTCGGGACAGTTTACGAGCAGTACTTC. V gene TRBV28 combines with J gene TRBJ2-7; TRBD1 matches at 7 bases. This CDR3 has 13 residues. CDR1 is MDHEN, CDR2 SYDVKM, per germline. J lost 4 bases, V lost 6 bases, and 6 bases had no gene match. The complete variable domain, with remaining parts taken from reference TRBV28 and TRBJ2-7, reads DVKVTQSSRYLVKRTGEKVFLECVQDMDHENMFWYRQDPGLGLRLIYFSYDVKMKEKGDIPEGYSVSREKKERFSLILESASTNQTSMYLCASRLGTVYEQYFGPGTRLTVT.

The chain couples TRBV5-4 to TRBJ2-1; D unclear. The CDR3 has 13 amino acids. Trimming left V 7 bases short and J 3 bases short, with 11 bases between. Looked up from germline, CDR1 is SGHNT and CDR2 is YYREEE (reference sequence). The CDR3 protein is CASRAGLYNEQFF. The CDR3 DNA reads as TGTGCCAGCCGTGCAGGTCTCTACAATGAGCAGTTCTTC.

The CDR3 DNA reads as TGTGCCATCAGTGAGTCGCTTTTTGGGGCCAACGTCCTGACTTTC. Protein: CAISESLFGANVLTF. The rearrangement uses TRBV10-3 and TRBJ2-6; D unclear. The germline V and J ends were trimmed by 0 bases and 3 bases, with 6 bases remaining between them. The CDR3 covers 15 residues. CDR1 and CDR2 from the germline V gene are ENHRY and SYGVKD.

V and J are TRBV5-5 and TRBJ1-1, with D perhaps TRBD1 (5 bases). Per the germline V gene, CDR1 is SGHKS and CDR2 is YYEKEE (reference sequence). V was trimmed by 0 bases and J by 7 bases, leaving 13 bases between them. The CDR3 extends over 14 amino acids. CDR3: CASSLVGTRGEAFF. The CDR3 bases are TGTGCCAGCAGCTTGGTGGGAACAAGGGGTGAAGCTTTCTTT.

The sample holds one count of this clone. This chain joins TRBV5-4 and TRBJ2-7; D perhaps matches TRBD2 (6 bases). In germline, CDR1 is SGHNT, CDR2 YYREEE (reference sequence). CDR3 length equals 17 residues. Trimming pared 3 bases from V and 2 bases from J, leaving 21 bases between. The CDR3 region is CASSSAEVGGGTYEQYF. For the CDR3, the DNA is TGTGCCAGCAGCTCCGCGGAAGTGGGAGGCGGGACCTACGAGCAGTACTTC.

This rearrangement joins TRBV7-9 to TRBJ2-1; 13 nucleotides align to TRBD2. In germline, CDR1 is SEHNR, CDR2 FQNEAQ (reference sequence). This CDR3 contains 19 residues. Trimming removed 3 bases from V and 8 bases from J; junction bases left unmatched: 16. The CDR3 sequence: CASSFGRLAGGRRTDEQFF. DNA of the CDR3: TGTGCCAGCAGCTTTGGGAGACTAGCGGGAGGTCGACGGACGGATGAGCAGTTCTTC.

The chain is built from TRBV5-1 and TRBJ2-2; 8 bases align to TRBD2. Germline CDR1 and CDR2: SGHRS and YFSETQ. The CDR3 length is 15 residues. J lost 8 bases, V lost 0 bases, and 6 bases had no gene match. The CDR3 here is CASSLASGSEGELFF. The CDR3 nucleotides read TGCGCCAGCAGCTTGGCAAGCGGGAGCGAGGGGGAGCTGTTTTTT.

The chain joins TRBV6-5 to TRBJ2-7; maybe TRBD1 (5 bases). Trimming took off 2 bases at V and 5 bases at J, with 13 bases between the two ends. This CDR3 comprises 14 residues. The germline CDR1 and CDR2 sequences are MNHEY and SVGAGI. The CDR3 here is CASSYAGIVHEQYF. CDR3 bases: TGTGCCAGCAGTTACGCAGGGATCGTCCACGAGCAGTACTTC.